The entry that follows covers one TCR beta chain sequence. As yet, its antigen is unknown. There are 14 residues in the CDR3. V was shortened by 6 bases and J by 3 bases, with 14 bases between the two germline ends. CDR1 and CDR2 from the germline V gene are DFQATT and SNEGSKA (reference sequence). The record originates from a study of post-analysis software for immune sequencing data. In the study overall: The disease courses covered relapsing-remitting, secondary progressive and progressive-relapsing multiple sclerosis.

Regarding the study as a whole: Controls had lower frequencies than patients of roughly five TRBV segments, which included TRBV5-6, TRBV5-1 and TRBV20-1. There was significantly lower normalized Chao1 diversity in multiple sclerosis patients than in controls.

Unique molecular identifiers were carried by the TCR beta cDNA libraries. One entry per CDR3 protein, called by TCRdb with MiXCR from the PCR reads. The table records about 160,000 distinct CDR3 sequences, roughly 34% of them present only once. The chain joins TRBV20-1 to TRBJ2-2; D is unresolved. The receptor comes from a girl aged 5-17 years with multiple sclerosis. This material consisted of blood, taken after autologous hematopoietic stem cell transplantation. The CDR3 is CSAREALDTGELFF. CDR3 nucleotide sequence: TGCAGTGCACGAGAGGCCCTCGACACCGGGGAGCTGTTTTTT.